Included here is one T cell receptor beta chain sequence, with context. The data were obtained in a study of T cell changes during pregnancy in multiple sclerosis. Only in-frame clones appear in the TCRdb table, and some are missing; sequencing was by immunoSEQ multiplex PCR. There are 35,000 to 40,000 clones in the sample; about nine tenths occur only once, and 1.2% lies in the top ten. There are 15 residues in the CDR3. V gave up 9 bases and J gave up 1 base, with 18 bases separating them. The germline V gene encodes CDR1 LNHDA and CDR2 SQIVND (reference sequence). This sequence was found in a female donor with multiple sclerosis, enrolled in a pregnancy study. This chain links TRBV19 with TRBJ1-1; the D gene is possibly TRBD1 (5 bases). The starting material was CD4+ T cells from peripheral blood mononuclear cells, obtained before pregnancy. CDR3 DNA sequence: TGTGCCAGCAGGGTTATGCACCGGCCGAACACTGAAGCTTTCTTT. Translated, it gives CASRVMHRPNTEAFF.